These T cell receptor beta chains were read from a single sample in a study of early T cells in non-severe SARS-CoV-2 infection. TCRdb itself ran the 5' RACE reads through MiXCR, one entry per CDR3 protein. The table lists around 33,000 distinct CDR3 sequences, 4% to 5% of them singletons, with 7.5% to 8.5% in the top ten. Sequencing was performed on whole blood. The receptors were sampled from an adult who was a healthcare worker with PCR-confirmed SARS-CoV-2 infection or an uninfected control (not recorded which). The CDR3 runs from the conserved cysteine through the conserved F or W. The order of the fields is V gene, J gene, D gene, CDR3 protein. A D gene is named only where the DNA matches it firmly.

TRBV7-2,TRBJ2-1,TRBD2,CASSLGGTSGANEQFF
TRBV20-1,TRBJ2-7,TRBD1,CSATLRQGSSYEQYF
TRBV25-1,TRBJ2-7,TRBD1,CASRQGQEEQYF
TRBV11-2,TRBJ1-1,NA,CASSFLQGFEAFF
TRBV2,TRBJ2-5,NA,CASMDSFQETQYF
TRBV28,TRBJ2-7,NA,CASRLSSYEQYF
TRBV19,TRBJ1-5,NA,CASSFLLGQSNQPQHF
TRBV5-1,TRBJ1-1,NA,CASSLITGSTEAFF
TRBV4-1,TRBJ2-2,NA,CASSQGGGKNTGELFF
TRBV7-8,TRBJ1-3,TRBD1,CASSLTGGGNTIYF
TRBV25-1,TRBJ2-2,TRBD1,CASSGRDRGNTGELFF
TRBV9,TRBJ2-6,NA,CASSFRRGSGANVLTF
TRBV7-3,TRBJ2-7,TRBD2,CASSALAGAAYEQYF